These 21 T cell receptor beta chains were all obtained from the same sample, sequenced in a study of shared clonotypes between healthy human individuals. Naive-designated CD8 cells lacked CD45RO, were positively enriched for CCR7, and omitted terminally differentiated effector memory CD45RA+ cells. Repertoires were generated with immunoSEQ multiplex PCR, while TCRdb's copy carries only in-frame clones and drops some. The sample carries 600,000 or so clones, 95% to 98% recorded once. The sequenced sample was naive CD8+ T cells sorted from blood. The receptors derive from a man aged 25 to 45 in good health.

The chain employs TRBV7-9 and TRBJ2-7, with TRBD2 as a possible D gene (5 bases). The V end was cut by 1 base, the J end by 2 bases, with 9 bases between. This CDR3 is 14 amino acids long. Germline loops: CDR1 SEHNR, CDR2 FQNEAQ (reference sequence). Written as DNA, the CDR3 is TGTGCCAGCAGCTTAGAAGGAGCGGCCTACGAGCAGTACTTC. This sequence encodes CASSLEGAAYEQYF.

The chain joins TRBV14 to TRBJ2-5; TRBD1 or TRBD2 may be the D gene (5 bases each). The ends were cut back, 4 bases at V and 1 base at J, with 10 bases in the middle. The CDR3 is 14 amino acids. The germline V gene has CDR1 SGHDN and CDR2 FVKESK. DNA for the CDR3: TGTGCCAGCAGCCCGGACGGGACCCAAGAGACCCAGTACTTC. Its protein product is CASSPDGTQETQYF.

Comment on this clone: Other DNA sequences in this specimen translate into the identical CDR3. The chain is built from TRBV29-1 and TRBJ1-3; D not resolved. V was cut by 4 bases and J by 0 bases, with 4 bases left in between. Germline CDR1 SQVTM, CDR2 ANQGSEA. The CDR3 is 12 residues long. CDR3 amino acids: CSVVGSGNTIYF. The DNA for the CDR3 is TGCAGCGTTGTTGGCTCTGGAAACACCATATATTTT.

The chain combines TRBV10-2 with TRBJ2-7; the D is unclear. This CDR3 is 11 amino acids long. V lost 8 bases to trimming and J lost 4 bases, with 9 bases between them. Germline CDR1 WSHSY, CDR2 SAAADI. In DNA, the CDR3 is TGCGCCAGCTGGGCAGCGTACGAGCAGTACTTC. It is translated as CASWAAYEQYF.

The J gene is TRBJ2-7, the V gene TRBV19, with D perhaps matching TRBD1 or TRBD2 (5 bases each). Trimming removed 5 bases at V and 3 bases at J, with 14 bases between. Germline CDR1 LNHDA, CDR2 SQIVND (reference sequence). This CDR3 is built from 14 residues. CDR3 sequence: CASSWGTPGYEQYF. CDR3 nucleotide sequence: TGTGCCAGTAGTTGGGGGACGCCAGGCTACGAGCAGTACTTC.

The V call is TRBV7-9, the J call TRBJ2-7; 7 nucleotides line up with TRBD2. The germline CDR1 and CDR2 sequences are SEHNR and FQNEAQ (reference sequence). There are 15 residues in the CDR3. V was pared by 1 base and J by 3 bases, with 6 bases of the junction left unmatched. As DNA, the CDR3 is TGTGCCAGCAGCTTAGGCCCCGGGACTATCTACGAGCAGTACTTC. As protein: CASSLGPGTIYEQYF. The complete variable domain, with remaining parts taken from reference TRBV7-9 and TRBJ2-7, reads DTGVSQNPRHKITKRGQNVTFRCDPISEHNRLYWYRQTLGQGPEFLTYFQNEAQLEKSRLLSDRFSAERPKGSFSTLEIQRTEQGDSAMYLCASSLGPGTIYEQYFGPGTRLTVT.

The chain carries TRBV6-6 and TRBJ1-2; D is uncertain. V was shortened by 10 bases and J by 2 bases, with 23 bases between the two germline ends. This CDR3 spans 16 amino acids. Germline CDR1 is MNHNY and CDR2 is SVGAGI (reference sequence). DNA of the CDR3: TGTGCCACCAAGTTCATAGTCCGGGAAAACAACTATGGCTACACCTTC. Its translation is CATKFIVRENNYGYTF.

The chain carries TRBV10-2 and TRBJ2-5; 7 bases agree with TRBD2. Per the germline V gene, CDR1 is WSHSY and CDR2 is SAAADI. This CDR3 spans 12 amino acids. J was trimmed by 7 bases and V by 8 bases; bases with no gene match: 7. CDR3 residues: CASHGRSGTQYF. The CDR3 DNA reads TGCGCCAGCCACGGGAGGTCGGGGACCCAGTACTTC.

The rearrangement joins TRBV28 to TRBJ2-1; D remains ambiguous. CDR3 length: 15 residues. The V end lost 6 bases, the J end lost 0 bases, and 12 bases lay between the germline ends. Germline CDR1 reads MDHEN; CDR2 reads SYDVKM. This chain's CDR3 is CASRKGKSSYNEQFF. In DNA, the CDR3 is TGTGCCAGCAGGAAAGGCAAGAGCTCCTACAATGAGCAGTTCTTC. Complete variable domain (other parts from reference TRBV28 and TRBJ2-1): DVKVTQSSRYLVKRTGEKVFLECVQDMDHENMFWYRQDPGLGLRLIYFSYDVKMKEKGDIPEGYSVSREKKERFSLILESASTNQTSMYLCASRKGKSSYNEQFFGPGTRLTVL.

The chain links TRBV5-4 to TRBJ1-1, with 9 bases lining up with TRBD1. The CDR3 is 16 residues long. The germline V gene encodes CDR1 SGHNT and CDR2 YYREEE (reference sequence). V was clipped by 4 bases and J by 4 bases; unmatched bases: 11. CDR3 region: CASSPGQGAGPTEAFF. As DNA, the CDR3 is TGTGCCAGCAGCCCGGGACAGGGTGCTGGCCCCACTGAAGCTTTCTTT.

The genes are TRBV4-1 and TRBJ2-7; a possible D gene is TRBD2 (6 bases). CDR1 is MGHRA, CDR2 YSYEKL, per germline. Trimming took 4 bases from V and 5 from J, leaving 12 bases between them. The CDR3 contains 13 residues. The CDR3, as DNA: TGCGCCAGCAGCCCCCCTGGGGGGAACGAGCAGTACTTC. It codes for CASSPPGGNEQYF.

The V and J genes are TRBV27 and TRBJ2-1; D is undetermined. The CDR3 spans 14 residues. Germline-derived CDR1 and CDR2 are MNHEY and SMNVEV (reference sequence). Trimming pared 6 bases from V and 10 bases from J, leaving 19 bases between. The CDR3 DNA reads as TGTGCCAGCAGCAAAAATAACCCCGGACGAGAGCAGTTCTTC. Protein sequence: CASSKNNPGREQFF.

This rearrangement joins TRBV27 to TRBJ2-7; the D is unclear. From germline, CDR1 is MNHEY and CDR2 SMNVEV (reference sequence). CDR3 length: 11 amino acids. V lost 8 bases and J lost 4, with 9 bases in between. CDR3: CASLTRYEQYF. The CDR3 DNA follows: TGTGCCAGCCTTACCCGTTACGAGCAGTACTTC.

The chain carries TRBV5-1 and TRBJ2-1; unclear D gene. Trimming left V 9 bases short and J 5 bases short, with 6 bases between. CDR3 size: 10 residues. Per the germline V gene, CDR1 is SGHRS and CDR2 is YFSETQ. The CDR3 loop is CATPHNEQFF. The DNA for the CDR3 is TGCGCCACCCCACACAATGAGCAGTTCTTC.

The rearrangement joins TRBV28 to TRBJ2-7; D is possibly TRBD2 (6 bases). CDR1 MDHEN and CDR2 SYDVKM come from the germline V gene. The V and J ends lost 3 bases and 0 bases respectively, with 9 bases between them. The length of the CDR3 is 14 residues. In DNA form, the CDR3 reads TGTGCCAGCAGTTTCGCGGGGATCTCCTACGAGCAGTACTTC. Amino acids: CASSFAGISYEQYF.

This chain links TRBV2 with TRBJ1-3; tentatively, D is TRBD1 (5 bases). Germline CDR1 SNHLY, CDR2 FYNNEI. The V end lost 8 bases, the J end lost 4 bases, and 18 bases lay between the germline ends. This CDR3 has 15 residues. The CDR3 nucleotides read TGTGCCAGCCGGGGACCCGGCAAAGGGGGAAACACCATATATTTT. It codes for CASRGPGKGGNTIYF.

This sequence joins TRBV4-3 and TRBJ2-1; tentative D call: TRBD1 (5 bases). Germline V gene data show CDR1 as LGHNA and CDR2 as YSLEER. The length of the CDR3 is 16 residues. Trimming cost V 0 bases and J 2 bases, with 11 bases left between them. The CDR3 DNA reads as TGCGCCAGCAGCCAAGACTCAGGGCCTCCCTACAATGAGCAGTTCTTC. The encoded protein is CASSQDSGPPYNEQFF.

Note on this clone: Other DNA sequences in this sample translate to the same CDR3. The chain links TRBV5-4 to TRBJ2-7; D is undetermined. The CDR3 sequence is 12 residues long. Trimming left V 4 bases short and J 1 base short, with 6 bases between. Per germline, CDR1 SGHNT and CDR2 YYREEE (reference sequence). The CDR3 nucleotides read TGTGCCAGCAGCGGGGATTCCTACGAGCAGTACTTC. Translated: CASSGDSYEQYF. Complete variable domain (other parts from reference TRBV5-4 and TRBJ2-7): ETGVTQSPTHLIKTRGQQVTLRCSSQSGHNTVSWYQQALGQGPQFIFQYYREEENGRGNFPPRFSGLQFPNYSSELNVNALELDDSALYLCASSGDSYEQYFGPGTRLTVT.

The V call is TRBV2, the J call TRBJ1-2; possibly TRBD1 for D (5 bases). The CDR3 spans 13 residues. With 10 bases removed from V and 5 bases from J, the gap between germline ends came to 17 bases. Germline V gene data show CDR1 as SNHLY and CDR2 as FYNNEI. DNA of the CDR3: TGTGCCACCTGGCGGAGACAGACTTATGGCTACACCTTC. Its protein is CATWRRQTYGYTF.

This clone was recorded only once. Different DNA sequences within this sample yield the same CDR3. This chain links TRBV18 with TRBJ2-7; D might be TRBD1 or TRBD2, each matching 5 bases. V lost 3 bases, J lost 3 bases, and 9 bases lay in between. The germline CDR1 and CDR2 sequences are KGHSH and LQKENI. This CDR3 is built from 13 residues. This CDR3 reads CASSPGRDYEQYF. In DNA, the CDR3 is TGTGCCAGCTCACCGGGACGGGACTACGAGCAGTACTTC.

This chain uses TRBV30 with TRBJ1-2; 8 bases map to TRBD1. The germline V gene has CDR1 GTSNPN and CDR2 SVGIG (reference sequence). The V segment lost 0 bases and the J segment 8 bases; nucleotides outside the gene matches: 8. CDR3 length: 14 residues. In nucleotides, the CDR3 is TGTGCCTGGAGTGTTTCAGGGGGCGAGTGGGGCTACACCTTC. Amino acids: CAWSVSGGEWGYTF.